This T cell receptor (beta chain) emerged from a study of cytomegalovirus exposure and HLA in healthy donors (dated by TCRdb to the late 2010s). Concerning the study at large: An earlier analysis of some 600 of the donors reported approximately 300 Gb of sequence data and 100 million to 120 million unique TCR beta sequences obtained from some 170 million T cells. An early release that covered 500 to 800 HLA-typed donors contained approximately 300 gigabases of sequencing data and about 84 million unique TCR sequences. Of the 300 to 500 genotyped donors, less than 90% were placed in the genetic ancestry cluster associated with self-reported Caucasian donors. The study aimed to test whether signatures of past pathogen exposure could be identified by cataloging public T cell receptors. The study profiled the T cell repertoires of some 610 subjects by immunosequencing and related them to cytomegalovirus serostatus. A separate validation cohort of roughly 110 different subjects was used in addition to the roughly 720-subject first cohort. The study combined high-throughput TCR immunosequencing, statistical association of individual TCRs with disease status, and machine learning to predict cytomegalovirus infection status. In a later analysis, previously published TCR beta repertoires from some 640 donors were re-analyzed and high-resolution HLA genotyping was added so that TCR occurrence patterns could be studied. The later analysis used no new phenotypic data to find candidate immune exposures, relying instead on TCR beta sequences and their occurrence across donors. An earlier analysis of 587 of the donors used high-throughput TCR beta sequencing to judge whether each TCR beta V gene segment behaved as functional or pseudogenic. Donor age, sex, ethnicity and CMV serostatus were compiled alongside the repertoire data. In a later genetic analysis, genome-wide SNP genotypes for about 65% of the 666 donors were used, and that subset was treated as a discovery cohort. All discovery cohort repertoires had been generated on a single sequencing platform. HLA typing included class I and class II loci at four-digit resolution. The number of donors typed differed by locus, with about 620-630 for A, B, C, DRB1 and DQB1, around 500 for DQA1, 600 to 610 for DPA1, and roughly 450 for DPB1. Because of strong linkage in the cohort, a handful of DR-DQ haplotypes were treated as single units for association and clustering. Among 300 to 450 genotyped donors of the cohort, an average of about 240,000 unique TCR beta nucleotide sequences were sequenced per donor, roughly 18% of them non-productive.

In total, around 600 healthy bone marrow donors made up the cohort. Cohort members were all nominally healthy when sampled, although unrecorded immune exposures were likely present. The donor tested CMV seronegative, placing the donor among the 350 to 400 seronegative members of the cohort. Each donor provided a peripheral blood sample, and peripheral blood mononuclear cells were used for TCR beta sequencing. Genomic DNA extraction from the blood cell samples was performed with the Qiagen DNeasy Blood Extraction Kit. Paper-wide results and their limitations: According to a later analysis, parvovirus B19, influenza, CMV and Epstein-Barr virus appeared linked to several top co-occurrence clusters. Cytomegalovirus status was reported to be diagnosed by the classifier with high specificity and sensitivity in both the original and validation cohorts. Correlated functional status among segregating V segments might be attributable to linkage disequilibrium, but an unknown experimental factor could not be ruled out. According to a later analysis, most CMV-associated TCR beta chains appeared to be HLA-restricted, and the HLA associations seemed to be driven largely by CMV exposure. Compared with the 666-donor mean, donors in an Asian-associated ancestry cluster had fewer N-insertions in productive TCRs, according to a later genetic analysis. Broadly in line with IMGT annotations, most TCR beta V segments showed up in productive rearrangements about 87% or about 30% of the time in an earlier analysis of several hundred of the donors. The presence/absence analyses assumed that sequencing depth was roughly uniform across donors, and that assumption may not be true. Because counts were too low, 15 to 20 rarely observed V segments, including chromosome 9 orphons, were excluded from the earlier analysis of around 640 of the donors. A few of the identified cytomegalovirus-associated TCR beta chains were confirmed in vitro to be specific for cytomegalovirus antigens. The authors suggested that the approach could potentially be extended to other disease states and immunological phenotypes. A cluster of highly shared sequence variants was judged likely to represent a technical artifact of the sequencing pipeline. An association between a missense DCLRE1C variant and V-gene and J-gene trimming of TCR beta chains was found in a later genetic analysis and replicated in an independent cohort. Most TCR sequences were seen in very few donors, while some public TCRs were found in many individuals. In the study, around 150 TCR beta chains were listed as associated with cytomegalovirus. Assigning TCR associations to individual alleles was difficult when HLA alleles, especially DR and DQ, strongly co-occurred. Because HLA typing was unavailable for some donors at each locus, only the typed subset was used in association tests. Some IMGT-functional V segments, including TRBV6-2 and TRBV6-3, could not be told apart with the 87-base-pair reads, so those segments were excluded. A further reported finding was that TCR beta sequences accurately predicted the HLA-A and HLA-B alleles for most subjects in the first cohort. In a later analysis, 16,951 TCR beta sequences were associated with specific HLA alleles at a false discovery rate of 0.05. In a later analysis, HLA-associated TCR beta chains showed more clonal expansion and lower generation probabilities than non-associated chains that were equally common. In a later analysis, TCR association rates were found to vary across HLA loci, with the most associated TCRs seen for DRB1 alleles and the fewest for HLA-C alleles. In this cohort, only TCR beta chains were sequenced, and detectable features were limited by the absence of alpha or paired-chain data. Immune exposure information for the cohort was limited to CMV serostatus.

In the germline V gene, CDR1 corresponds to SGHRS and CDR2 to YFSETQ. From the cysteine up to the phenylalanine, the CDR3 has a length of 15 residues. Solely the CDR3 DNA is kept, with 45 bases framed from the first base. The library came from the immunoSEQ multiplex PCR assay. A mixture of 60 forward primers for TCR Vbeta segments and 13 reverse primers for TCR Jbeta segments was used in the multiplex PCR. The CDR3 region of rearranged TCR beta genes was amplified from genomic DNA by a multiplex PCR assay. Amplified TCR beta libraries were sequenced as 87-base-pair reads on the Illumina HiSeq System. The original pipeline was this. Across the roughly 600 repertoires, a later analysis counted 80 million or so unique TCR beta chains, 9.5 million to 12 million of which were shared by at least two donors. A nearest-neighbor algorithm error-corrected the raw reads and collapsed the reads into unique sequences, merging closely related sequences to remove PCR and sequencing errors. To assign V, D and J gene segments, CDR3 sequences were aligned to IMGT reference sequences. Each retained sequence needed at least a six-nucleotide match to both a V gene segment and a J gene segment. Rearrangements were called productive when the CDR3 lacked stop codons and stayed in frame with V and J; all others were non-productive. Following IMGT convention, CDR3 was defined as the stretch from the second conserved V-encoded cysteine up to the conserved J-encoded phenylalanine. The earlier analysis of about 610 of the donors excluded sequences that lacked an unambiguous match to a single V gene segment. In an earlier analysis of approximately 550 of the donors, V segments were called functional above 56.7% productive rearrangements and were called segregating when the between-donor standard deviation exceeded 5%. A statistical classification framework was built for diagnosing cytomegalovirus status from the catalog of TCR beta chain sequences. In a later analysis, TCR nucleotide sequences were compared against IMGT/GENE-DB human TR gene sequences so that V and J genes could be assigned. Using the TCRdist pipeline, a later analysis assigned CDR3 sequences along with most-parsimonious VDJ recombination scenarios. In a later analysis, each TCR beta chain was defined by its CDR3 amino acid sequence together with its V-gene family, and reads lacking a unique V-gene family were excluded. To address suspected cross-contamination and a sequencing artifact, a later analysis removed under 600 highly shared, low-generation-probability nucleotide sequences. In a later analysis, a clonal expansion index was calculated for each public chain from normalized within-repertoire ranks of inferred template counts. In a later analysis, generation probabilities were computed with a VDJ recombination model fitted to out-of-frame rearrangements, and the resulting probabilities were checked against IGoR. In a later analysis, TCR-TCR, TCR-HLA and TCR-CMV co-occurrence was scored with hypergeometric tests, and a repertoire-size bias correction was applied to TCR pairs. In a later analysis, false discovery rates were estimated by permuting HLA or CMV assignments 20 times. In a later analysis, co-occurring TCRs were grouped with DBSCAN, and TCRdist sequence similarity was added when clustering was performed within HLA-allele-positive subsets. Repertoires with fewer than 30,000 or more than 120,000 public chains were left out of co-occurrence clustering, as were several repertoires with anomalous nucleotide sharing. TCRdb took over this immuneACCESS table, retaining in-frame rearrangements with V and J assigned. Such tables are incomplete; in checked studies, under half of the missing clones stem from an unresolved V gene, and the remainder is unexplained. That table is the source of V, J and clone size, and D and trimming were worked out from the DNA. The sample table holds 150,000 to 200,000 clones, of which approximately 80% were seen once. The top ten clones comprise about 1.5% of the sample.

As regards this clone: This receptor's antigen is unknown. Qualities for individual bases were not recorded, and no much larger clone is one base off.

Specimen: PBMCs. The origin of this receptor is a man younger than 35 in good health and CMV-seronegative. The receptor chain draws on TRBV5-1 and TRBJ2-5, with the D gene call left open. The tail of the sequence fits TRBJ2-7 better, so the J call may be wrong. The nucleotide sequence is TGCGCCAGCAGCCCATACGACACCGTCTCCTACGAGCAGTACTTC. Translated, it reads CASSPYDTVSYEQYF.